This TCR beta chain was sequenced for a study of CD8 T cells in ankylosing spondylitis. Findings and caveats of the study: A motif in TCR beta, a set of several highly homologous variants, appeared characteristic of ankylosing spondylitis blood. Earlier literature documents some of the motif variants in reactive arthritis synovial fluid and blood. Disease-linked clones proved CD8+ and comparatively uncommon in peripheral blood.

This clonotype was found many times. What it binds is not known. MiXCR, run by TCRdb on the 5' RACE reads, gives a single entry per CDR3 protein. The sample holds about 840,000 distinct CDR3 sequences, approximately 12% seen once. V was shortened by 1 base and J by 10 bases, with 15 bases between the two germline ends. This CDR3 is 14 amino acids long. Germline CDR1 SGHRS, CDR2 YFSETQ. This sequence joins TRBV5-1 and TRBJ2-1; D may be TRBD2 (5 bases). The sample comprised blood, either unsorted or a sorted T cell fraction (not recorded which). This sequence originates from a male donor with ankylosing spondylitis. The CDR3 here is CASSLPLSGGEQFF. DNA for the CDR3: TGCGCCAGCAGCTTGCCCCTAAGCGGCGGAGAGCAGTTCTTC.